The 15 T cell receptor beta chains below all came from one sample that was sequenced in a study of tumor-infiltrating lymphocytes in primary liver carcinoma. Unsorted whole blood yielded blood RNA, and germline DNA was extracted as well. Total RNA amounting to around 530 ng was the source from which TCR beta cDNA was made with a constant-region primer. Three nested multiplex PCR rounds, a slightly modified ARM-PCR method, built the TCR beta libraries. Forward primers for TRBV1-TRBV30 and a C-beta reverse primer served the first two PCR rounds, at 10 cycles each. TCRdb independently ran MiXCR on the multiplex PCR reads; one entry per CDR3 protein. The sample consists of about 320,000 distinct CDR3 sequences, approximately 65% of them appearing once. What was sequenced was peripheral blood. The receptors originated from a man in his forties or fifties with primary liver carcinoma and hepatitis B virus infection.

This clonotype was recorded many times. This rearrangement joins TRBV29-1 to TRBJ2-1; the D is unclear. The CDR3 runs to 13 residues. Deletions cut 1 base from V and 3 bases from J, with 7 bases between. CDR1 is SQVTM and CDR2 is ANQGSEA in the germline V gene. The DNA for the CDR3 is TGCAGCGTTGAAGCGGTTAACTACAATGAGCAGTTCTTC. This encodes CSVEAVNYNEQFF.

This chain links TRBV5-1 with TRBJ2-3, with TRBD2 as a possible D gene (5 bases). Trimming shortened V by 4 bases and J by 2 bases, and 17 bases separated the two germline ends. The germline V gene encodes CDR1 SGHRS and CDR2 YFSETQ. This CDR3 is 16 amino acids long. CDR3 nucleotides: TGCGCCAGCAGCCCCGGGAAGGGCTATCCCACAGATACGCAGTATTTT. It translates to CASSPGKGYPTDTQYF.

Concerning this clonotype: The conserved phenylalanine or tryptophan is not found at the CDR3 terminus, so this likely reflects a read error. The CDR3, as DNA: TGTGCCAGCAGTTCTATCAGGAACTCCTACGAGCAGTACCTC. Its protein is CASSSIRNSYEQYL. The chain carries TRBV11-2 and TRBJ2-7; D ambiguous. The CDR3 has 14 residues. The germline V gene has CDR1 SGHAT and CDR2 FQNNGV. V gave up 6 bases and J gave up 0 bases, with 12 bases separating them.

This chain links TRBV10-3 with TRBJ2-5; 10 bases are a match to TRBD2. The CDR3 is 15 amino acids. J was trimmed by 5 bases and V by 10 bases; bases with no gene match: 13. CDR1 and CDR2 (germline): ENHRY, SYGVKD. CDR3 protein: CATGASGRDEETQYF. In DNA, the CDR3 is TGTGCCACCGGAGCTAGCGGGAGAGATGAGGAGACCCAGTACTTC.

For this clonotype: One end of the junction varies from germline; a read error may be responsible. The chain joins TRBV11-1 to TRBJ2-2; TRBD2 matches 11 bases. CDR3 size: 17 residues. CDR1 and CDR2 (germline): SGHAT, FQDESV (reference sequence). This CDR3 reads CASSFQPGLAAPFELLF. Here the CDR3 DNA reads TGTGCCAGCAGCTTCCAACCGGGACTAGCGGCGCCCTTTGAGCTGCTTTTT. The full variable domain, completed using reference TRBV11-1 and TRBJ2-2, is EAEVAQSPRYKITEKSQAVAFWCDPISGHATLYWYRQILGQGPELLVQFQDESVVDDSQLPKDRFSAERLKGVDSTLKIQPAELGDSAMYLCASSFQPGLAAPFELLFGEGSRLTVL.

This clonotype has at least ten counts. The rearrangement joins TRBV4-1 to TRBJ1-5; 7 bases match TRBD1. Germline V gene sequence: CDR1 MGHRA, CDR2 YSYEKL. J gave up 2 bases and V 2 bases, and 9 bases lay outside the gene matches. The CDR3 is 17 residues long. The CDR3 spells CASSQRTEGAGNQPQHF. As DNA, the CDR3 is TGCGCCAGCAGCCAAAGGACGGAGGGGGCGGGCAATCAGCCCCAGCATTTT.

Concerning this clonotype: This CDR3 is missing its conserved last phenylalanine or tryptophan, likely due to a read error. CDR3 residues: CATRSGPNTEQYL. Written as DNA, the CDR3 is TGTGCCACCCGCTCGGGGCCCAACACCGAGCAGTACTTA. The rearrangement joins TRBV6-1 to TRBJ2-7; D possibly matches TRBD1 or TRBD2 (5 bases each). Trimming took 10 bases from V and 6 from J, leaving 19 bases between them. CDR3 length equals 13 residues. CDR1 and CDR2 (germline): MNHNS, SASEGT.

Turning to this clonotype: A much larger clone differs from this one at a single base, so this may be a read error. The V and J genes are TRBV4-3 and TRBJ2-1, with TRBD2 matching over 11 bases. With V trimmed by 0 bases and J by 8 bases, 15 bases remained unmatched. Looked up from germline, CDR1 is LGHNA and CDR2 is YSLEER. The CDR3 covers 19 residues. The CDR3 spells CASSQDLINSGRASDEQFF. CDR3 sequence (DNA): TGCGCCAGCAGCCAAGATCTAATTAATAGCGGGAGGGCCTCGGATGAGCAGTTCTTC.

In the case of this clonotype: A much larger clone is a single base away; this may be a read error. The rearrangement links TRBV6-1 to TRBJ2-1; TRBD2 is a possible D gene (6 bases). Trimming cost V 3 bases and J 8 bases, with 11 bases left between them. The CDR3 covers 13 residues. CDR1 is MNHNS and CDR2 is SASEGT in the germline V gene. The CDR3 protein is CASSDREIYEQFF. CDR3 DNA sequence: TGTGCCAGCAGTGATCGGGAGATTTATGAGCAGTTCTTC.

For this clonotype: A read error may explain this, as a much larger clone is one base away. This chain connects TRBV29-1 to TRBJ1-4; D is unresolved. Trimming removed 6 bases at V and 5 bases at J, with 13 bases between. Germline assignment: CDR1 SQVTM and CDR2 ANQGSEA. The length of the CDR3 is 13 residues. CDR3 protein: CSVSEEPNEKLFF. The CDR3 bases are TGCAGCGTGTCCGAGGAGCCGAATGAAAAACTGTTTTTT.

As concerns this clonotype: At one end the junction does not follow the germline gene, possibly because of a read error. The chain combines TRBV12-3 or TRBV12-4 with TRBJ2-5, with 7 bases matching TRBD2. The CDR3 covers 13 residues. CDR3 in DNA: TGTGCCAGCACTCCGAACAGCGGGGAGACACAGTACTTC. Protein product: CASTPNSGETQYF.

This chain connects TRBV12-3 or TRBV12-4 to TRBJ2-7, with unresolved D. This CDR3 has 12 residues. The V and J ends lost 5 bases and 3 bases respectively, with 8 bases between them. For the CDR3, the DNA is TGTGCCAGCAGTCCAGGCATCTACGAGCAGTACTTC. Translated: CASSPGIYEQYF.

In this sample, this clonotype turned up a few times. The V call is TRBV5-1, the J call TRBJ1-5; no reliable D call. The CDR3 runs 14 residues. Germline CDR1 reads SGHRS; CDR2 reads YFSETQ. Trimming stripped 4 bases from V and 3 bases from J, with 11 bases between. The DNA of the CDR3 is TGCGCCAGCAGCCCGGACGGCCCCAATCAGCCCCAGCATTTT. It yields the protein CASSPDGPNQPQHF.

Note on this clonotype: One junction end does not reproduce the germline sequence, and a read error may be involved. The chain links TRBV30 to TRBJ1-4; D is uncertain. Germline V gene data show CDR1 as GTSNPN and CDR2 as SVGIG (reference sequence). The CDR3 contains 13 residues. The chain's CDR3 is CTWSSRLREKLFF. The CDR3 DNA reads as TGTACCTGGAGTAGCAGACTTCGAGAAAAACTGTTTTTT.

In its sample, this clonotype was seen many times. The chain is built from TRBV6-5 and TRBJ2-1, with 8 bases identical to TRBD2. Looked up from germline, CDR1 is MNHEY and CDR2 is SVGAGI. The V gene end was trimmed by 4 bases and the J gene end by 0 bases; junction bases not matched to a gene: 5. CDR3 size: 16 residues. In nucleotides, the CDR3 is TGTGCCAGCAGTTTACAAGCGGGGGACTCCTACAATGAGCAGTTCTTC. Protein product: CASSLQAGDSYNEQFF.